A single T cell receptor beta chain is shown here with its context. Its cognate antigen has yet to be identified. Base quality data are lacking; no much larger clone is found one base away. The collaborating institutions used their own protocols to collect whole blood in K2EDTA tubes. For TCRbeta analysis, collaborators shipped samples as frozen whole blood, isolated PBMCs, or DNA extracted from either of those sample types. The immunoSEQ Assay, a bias-controlled multiplex PCR, was used to amplify TCRbeta CDR3 regions from genomic DNA. As for the authors' bioinformatics: Within the assay, amplification of reference gene primers was used to estimate how many nucleated cells each sample contained. Sequence reads were collapsed and filtered to measure the absolute abundance of every unique TCRbeta CDR3 rearrangement. For each sample, productive Simpson clonality was calculated as the square root of Simpson's diversity index over productive rearrangements. TCRdb mirrors the immuneACCESS table, restricted to in-frame sequences. Some clones are absent from its copies; in checked studies, under half trace to an unresolved V gene, and the reason for the others is unknown. D and trimming were read from the DNA, whereas the V and J calls and clone size are those reported in that table. The sample includes around 120,000 clones, with 60% to 85% observed a single time. The ten largest clones add up to under 1% of the sample.

Cut back by 4 bases and 1 base, the V and J ends lie 8 bases apart. There are 13 amino acids in the CDR3, from cysteine to phenylalanine inclusive. Only CDR3 DNA is held: 39 bases, read in frame from base 1. Looking up the germline V gene yields CDR1 SGHTS and CDR2 YDEGEE. The sample comes from a study of blood T cell repertoires in COVID-19 (dated by TCRdb to about 2020). About the investigation overall: Collaborator samples came from the United States, Italy and Spain and covered acute and convalescent phases of COVID-19. The prospective study material was composed of cDNA or gDNA derived from T cells, B-cell-depleted T cells, or PBMCs. The dataset comprised deeply sampled blood TCRbeta repertoires from subjects exposed to, actively infected with, or recovered from COVID-19. The repertoires were released in a freely available public database meant as a resource for research on the immune response to SARS-CoV-2. Samples were obtained from the ongoing ImmuneRACE study (first 160 participants) and from 1,200 or so subjects provided by 6 global collaborators. A de-identified subject ID, COVID-19 status, age in years and sex were almost always included in the sample metadata. Where available, HLA class I and class II types were obtained from metadata supplied by the sample provider rather than from assay-based typing.

Beyond this particular receptor, the publication reports: Clinical and demographic metadata were provided uncurated, with the amount varying by source and participant.

The specimen was peripheral blood. The sequence was obtained from a human donor with acute or convalescent COVID-19. The donor label of this sample is uncertain. Recombination connected TRBV5-8 to TRBJ1-2; confidence is insufficient to name the D gene. The sequence in DNA is TGTGCCAGCAGCACTCGGGGTAACTATGGCTACACCTTC. This encodes CASSTRGNYGYTF.